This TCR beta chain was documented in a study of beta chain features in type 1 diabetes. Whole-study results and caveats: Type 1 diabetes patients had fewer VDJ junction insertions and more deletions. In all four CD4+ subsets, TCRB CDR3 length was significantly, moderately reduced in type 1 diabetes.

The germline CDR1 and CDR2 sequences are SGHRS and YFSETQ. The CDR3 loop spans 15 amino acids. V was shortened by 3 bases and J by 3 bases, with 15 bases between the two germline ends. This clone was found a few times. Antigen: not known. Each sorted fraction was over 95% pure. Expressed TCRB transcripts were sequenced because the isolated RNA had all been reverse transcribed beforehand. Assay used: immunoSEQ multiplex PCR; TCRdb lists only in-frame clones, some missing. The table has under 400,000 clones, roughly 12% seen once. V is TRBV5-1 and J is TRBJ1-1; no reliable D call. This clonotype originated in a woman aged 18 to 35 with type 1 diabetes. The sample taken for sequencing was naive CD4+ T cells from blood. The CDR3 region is CASSYLAGRDTEAFF. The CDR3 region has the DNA TGCGCCAGCAGCTACCTTGCCGGGCGGGACACTGAAGCTTTCTTT.